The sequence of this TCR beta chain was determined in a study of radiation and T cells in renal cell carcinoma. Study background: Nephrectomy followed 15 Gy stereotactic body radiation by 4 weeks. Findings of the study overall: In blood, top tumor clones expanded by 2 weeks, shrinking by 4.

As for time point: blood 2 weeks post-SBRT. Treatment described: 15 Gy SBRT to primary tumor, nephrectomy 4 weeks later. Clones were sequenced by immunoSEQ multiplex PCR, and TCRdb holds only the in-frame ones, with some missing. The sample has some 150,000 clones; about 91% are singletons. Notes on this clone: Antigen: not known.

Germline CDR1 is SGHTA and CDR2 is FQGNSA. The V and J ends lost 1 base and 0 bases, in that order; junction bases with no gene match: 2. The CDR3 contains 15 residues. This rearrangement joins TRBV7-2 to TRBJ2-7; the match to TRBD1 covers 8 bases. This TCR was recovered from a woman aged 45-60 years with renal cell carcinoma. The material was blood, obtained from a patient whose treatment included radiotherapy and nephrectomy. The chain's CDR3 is CASSLDGTGSYEQYF. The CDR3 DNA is TGTGCCAGCAGCTTAGATGGGACAGGCTCCTACGAGCAGTACTTC.